This T cell receptor beta chain is drawn from a study of cytomegalovirus exposure and HLA in healthy donors (dated 2017 in TCRdb). For the wider study: According to an earlier analysis of 450 to 650 of the donors, roughly 180 million T cells yielded approximately 120 million unique TCR beta sequences and around 300 Gb of sequence data. About 310 gigabases of sequencing data and 78 million or so unique TCR sequences were included in an early release covering about 600 HLA-typed donors. Of the 350 to 450 genotyped donors, 65% to 90% fell in the genetic ancestry cluster associated with self-reported Caucasian donors. The aim of the study was to test whether cataloging public T cell receptors could identify signatures of past pathogen exposure. Using immunosequencing, the study profiled T cell repertoires from fewer than 850 subjects and related those repertoires to cytomegalovirus serostatus. Besides the first cohort of some 670 subjects, a separate validation cohort made up of roughly 120 different subjects was used. High-throughput TCR immunosequencing, statistical association of individual TCRs with disease status, and machine learning were combined to predict cytomegalovirus infection status. To study patterns of TCR occurrence, a later analysis re-analyzed previously published TCR beta repertoires from around 660 donors and added high-resolution HLA genotyping. The later analysis used no new phenotypic data to find candidate immune exposures, relying instead on TCR beta sequences and their occurrence across donors. To decide whether each TCR beta V gene segment behaved as functional or pseudogenic, an earlier analysis of fewer than 750 of the donors relied on high-throughput TCR beta sequencing. Donor age, sex, ethnicity and CMV serostatus were collected together with the repertoire data. A later genetic analysis used genome-wide SNP genotypes for about 65% of the 666 donors, treating that subset as a discovery cohort. Every discovery cohort repertoire had been produced on one sequencing platform. HLA typing included class I and class II loci at four-digit resolution. The number of donors typed differed by locus, with about 620-630 for A, B, C, DRB1 and DQB1, more than 500 for DQA1, under 610 for DPA1, and under 490 for DPB1. Because of strong linkage in the cohort, a few DR-DQ haplotypes were treated as single units for association and clustering. Among some 410 genotyped donors of the cohort, an average of about 220,000 unique TCR beta nucleotide sequences was sequenced per donor, of which about 20% were non-productive. What the authors observed across the whole study: Most TCR sequences were seen in very few donors, while some public TCRs were found in many individuals. In a later analysis, TCR association rates were found to vary across HLA loci, with the most associated TCRs seen for DRB1 alleles and the fewest for HLA-C alleles. In a later genetic analysis, fewer N-insertions in productive TCRs were reported among donors in an Asian-associated ancestry cluster than the roughly 700-donor mean. HLA typing was unavailable for some donors at each locus, so association tests used only the typed subset. Because counts were too low, 15 to 20 rarely observed V segments, including chromosome 9 orphons, were left out of the earlier analysis of approximately 500 of the donors. It was suggested by the authors that the approach could potentially be generalized to other disease states and immunological phenotypes. A few of the identified cytomegalovirus-associated TCR beta chains were confirmed in vitro to be specific for cytomegalovirus antigens. In a later analysis, HLA-associated TCR beta chains showed more clonal expansion and lower generation probabilities than non-associated chains that were equally common. According to a later analysis, most CMV-associated TCR beta chains appeared to be HLA-restricted, and the HLA associations seemed to be driven largely by CMV exposure. A further reported finding was that TCR beta sequences accurately predicted the HLA-A and HLA-B alleles for most subjects in the first cohort. A cluster of highly shared sequence variants was judged likely to be a technical artifact of the sequencing pipeline. Sequencing depth was assumed to be roughly uniform across donors in the presence/absence analyses, though that assumption may not hold. Correlated functional status among segregating V segments might reflect linkage disequilibrium, but an unknown experimental factor could not be ruled out. The classifier was reported to diagnose cytomegalovirus status with high specificity and sensitivity in both the original and validation cohorts. Assigning TCR associations to individual alleles was difficult when HLA alleles, especially DR and DQ, strongly co-occurred. Immune exposure information for the cohort was limited to CMV serostatus. In an earlier analysis of some 550 of the donors, most TCR beta V segments were observed in productive rearrangements about 90% or about 30% of the time, broadly matching IMGT annotations. Some IMGT-functional V segments, including TRBV6-2 and TRBV6-3, could not be told apart with the 87-base-pair reads, so those segments were excluded. In a later analysis, several top co-occurrence clusters were reported to appear linked to parvovirus B19, influenza, CMV and Epstein-Barr virus. In this cohort, only TCR beta chains were sequenced, and detectable features were limited by the absence of alpha or paired-chain data. V-gene and J-gene trimming of TCR beta chains was associated with a missense DCLRE1C variant in a later genetic analysis, and the association was replicated in an independent cohort. Specific HLA alleles were associated with more than 15,000 TCR beta sequences at a false discovery rate of 0.05 in a later analysis. A total of some 180 TCR beta chains were listed by the study as associated with cytomegalovirus.

Library preparation was by the immunoSEQ multiplex PCR assay. For the multiplex PCR, a mixture combining 60 forward primers for TCR Vbeta segments and 13 reverse primers for TCR Jbeta segments was used. The CDR3 region of rearranged TCR beta genes was amplified from genomic DNA by a multiplex PCR assay. On the Illumina HiSeq System, the amplified TCR beta libraries were sequenced as 87-base-pair reads. For the original study's pipeline: Across the 500 to 850 repertoires, a later analysis counted roughly 84 million unique TCR beta chains, around 11 million of which were shared by at least two donors. To remove PCR and sequencing errors, raw reads were error-corrected and collapsed into unique sequences using a nearest-neighbor algorithm that merged closely related sequences. CDR3 sequences were aligned to IMGT reference sequences to assign V, D and J gene segments. For a sequence to be retained, at least a six-nucleotide match to both a V gene segment and a J gene segment was required. Rearrangements were classified as productive when the CDR3 lacked stop codons and remained in frame with V and J, and all other rearrangements were classified as non-productive. CDR3 was defined according to IMGT convention as the region running from the second conserved V-encoded cysteine to the conserved J-encoded phenylalanine. In an earlier analysis of 550 to 650 of the donors, sequences lacking an unambiguous match to a single V gene segment were excluded. An earlier analysis of around 600 of the donors classified V segments as functional when productive rearrangements were above 56.7% and as segregating when the standard deviation between donors was above 5%. A statistical classification framework was developed to diagnose cytomegalovirus status using the catalog of TCR beta chain sequences. V and J gene assignment, in a later analysis, came from comparing TCR nucleotide sequences with IMGT/GENE-DB human TR gene sequences. The TCRdist pipeline was used in a later analysis to assign CDR3 sequences and most-parsimonious VDJ recombination scenarios. In a later analysis, each TCR beta chain was defined by its CDR3 amino acid sequence together with its V-gene family, and reads lacking a unique V-gene family were excluded. A later analysis removed 592 highly shared, low-generation-probability nucleotide sequences to deal with suspected cross-contamination and a sequencing artifact. In a later analysis, a clonal expansion index was calculated for each public chain from normalized within-repertoire ranks of inferred template counts. In a later analysis, generation probabilities were computed with a VDJ recombination model fitted to out-of-frame rearrangements, and the resulting probabilities were checked against IGoR. Hypergeometric tests were used in a later analysis to score TCR-TCR, TCR-HLA and TCR-CMV co-occurrence, with a repertoire-size bias correction applied to the TCR pairs. False discovery rates were estimated in a later analysis by permuting HLA or CMV assignments 20 times. In a later analysis, co-occurring TCRs were grouped using DBSCAN, and TCRdist sequence similarity was added for clustering within HLA-allele-positive subsets. Repertoires with fewer than 30,000 or more than 120,000 public chains, plus five repertoires with anomalous nucleotide sharing, were excluded from co-occurrence clustering. The immuneACCESS repertoire file appears here via TCRdb, limited to in-frame rearrangements. These files lack a portion of the clones; in checked studies, under half of the deficit traces to unresolved V genes, and the cause of the others is not known. V and J calls and clone size are copied from that table; D and trimming were computed from the DNA. The sample data list 110,000 to 150,000 clones, and 80% of these were observed just once. 4.5% of the sample is in the top ten clones.

As for this clone: Its antigen target is currently unknown. It has no much larger one-base neighbor in the sample; base qualities were not kept.

Taken from cysteine to phenylalanine, the CDR3 has 15 residues. Just the 45-base CDR3 DNA is kept, in frame starting at base 1. V is trimmed back by 8 bases and J by 4 bases, and the junction contains 13 bases that no gene match accounts for. Per the germline V gene (reference sequence), LNHDA is the CDR1 and SQIVND is the CDR2. The cohort was made up of several hundred healthy bone marrow donors. At the time of sampling, every cohort member was nominally healthy, though immune exposures that went unrecorded were likely present. The donor tested CMV seronegative and was one of the 352 seronegative cohort members. Every donor gave a peripheral blood sample, and the peripheral blood mononuclear cells from that sample were used for TCR beta sequencing. The Qiagen DNeasy Blood Extraction Kit was used to extract genomic DNA from the blood cell samples.

Here the chain combines TRBV19 and TRBJ1-2; TRBD1 agrees with 7 junctional bases. This TCR derives from a man between 40 and 49 years old in good health and CMV-seronegative. Sequencing input: PBMCs. The CDR3 reads CASQTGDATLYGYTF. The DNA sequence is given as TGTGCCAGTCAAACAGGGGACGCTACGCTCTATGGCTACACCTTC.